These 19 T cell receptor beta chains were all obtained from the same sample, sequenced in a study of regulatory dendritic cells for organ transplantation. The protocol was immunoSEQ multiplex PCR, while the TCRdb copy is restricted to in-frame clones and leaves out a portion. The table includes about 34,000 clones, approximately 88% detected once. The sequencing input was naive CD4+ T cells from blood. The subset here: CD45RA+ naive T cells. All receptors derive from a human donor in good health.

The rearrangement joins TRBV7-2 to TRBJ2-2; D not resolved. CDR3 length: 16 amino acids. The germline CDR1 and CDR2 sequences are SGHTA and FQGNSA. The ends were cut back, 3 bases at V and 0 bases at J, with 11 bases in the middle. DNA of the CDR3: TGTGCCAGCAGCTTGTACAAAGGCACGAACACCGGGGAGCTGTTTTTT. Translated, it gives CASSLYKGTNTGELFF.

In its sample, this clone was seen once. The V gene is TRBV15, the J gene TRBJ1-4; tentative D call: TRBD1 (6 bases). V lost 1 base and J lost 5, with 17 bases in between. The germline gives CDR1 LNHNV, CDR2 YYDKDF (reference sequence). The CDR3 length is 17 residues. The CDR3 DNA reads as TGTGCCACCAGCAGAGGCAGGGAGAAAGGGGGAAATGAAAAACTGTTTTTT. This gives the protein CATSRGREKGGNEKLFF.

The chain uses TRBV27 and TRBJ1-1, with D unresolved. V lost 8 bases to trimming and J lost 0 bases, with 10 bases between them. CDR3 length: 13 amino acids. The germline V gene encodes CDR1 MNHEY and CDR2 SMNVEV (reference sequence). This CDR3 is CASSADMNTEAFF. In nucleotides, the CDR3 is TGTGCCAGCTCGGCAGATATGAACACTGAAGCTTTCTTT.

In its sample, this clone was seen once. The J gene is TRBJ1-2, the V gene TRBV7-2; no clear D gene. The ends were cut back, 5 bases at V and 4 bases at J, with 11 bases in the middle. Germline-derived CDR1 and CDR2 are SGHTA and FQGNSA. There are 13 residues in the CDR3. The CDR3 coding sequence is TGTGCCAGCAGCCTCGGGCCGCTCTATGGCTACACCTTC. Amino acids: CASSLGPLYGYTF. The full variable domain, rest sourced from reference TRBV7-2 and TRBJ1-2, is GAGVSQSPSNKVTEKGKDVELRCDPISGHTALYWYRQSLGQGLEFLIYFQGNSAPDKSGLPSDRFSAERTGGSVSTLTIQRTQQEDSAVYLCASSLGPLYGYTFGSGTRLTVV.

The rearrangement joins TRBV5-8 to TRBJ2-7; TRBD2 aligns across 7 bases. Germline CDR1 and CDR2: SGHTS and YDEGEE. V lost 7 bases, J lost 3 bases, and 7 bases stayed unmatched. This CDR3 has 13 amino acids. CDR3 amino acids: CASGRGPNYEQYF. As DNA, the CDR3 is TGTGCCAGCGGGAGGGGCCCTAACTACGAGCAGTACTTC.

This sequence joins TRBV4-1 and TRBJ2-3, with D perhaps TRBD2 (6 bases). This CDR3 has 15 residues. Germline CDR1 is MGHRA and CDR2 is YSYEKL. Trimming removed 1 base from V and 6 bases from J, with 14 bases in between. CDR3 DNA sequence: TGCGCCAGCAGCCAAGTCGCGGGAACCCCCGATACGCAGTATTTT. Translation: CASSQVAGTPDTQYF.

J is TRBJ2-7 and V is TRBV19; 7 bases are a match to TRBD2. This CDR3 has 14 residues. From germline, CDR1 is LNHDA and CDR2 SQIVND (reference sequence). V dropped 6 bases and J dropped 3; count of bases not matched to a gene: 8. The CDR3 DNA sequence: TGTGCCAGTAGCCCTCTGGGGGGGTTCTACGAGCAGTACTTC. This codes for CASSPLGGFYEQYF.

The chain links TRBV10-2 to TRBJ2-3; unclear D gene. V lost 4 bases and J 0 bases, leaving 11 bases between the germline ends. Germline lookup yields CDR1 WSHSY and CDR2 SAAADI. The CDR3 runs 15 residues. CDR3 in amino acids: CASSVRLPSTDTQYF. CDR3 in DNA: TGCGCCAGCAGTGTGCGGCTGCCTAGCACAGATACGCAGTATTTT.

This clone was counted a single time. This sequence joins TRBV27 and TRBJ2-3; D may be TRBD1 or TRBD2 (6 bases each). V dropped 3 bases and J dropped 4 bases, with 14 bases sitting between them. The CDR3 is made up of 15 amino acids. From germline, CDR1 is MNHEY and CDR2 SMNVEV (reference sequence). DNA of the CDR3: TGTGCCAGCAGTTTGAAGGGGGGCCGCGCAGATACGCAGTATTTT. This codes for CASSLKGGRADTQYF.

The V and J genes are TRBV4-3 and TRBJ1-5, with unresolved D. The CDR3 totals 13 residues. Germline values: CDR1 LGHNA, CDR2 YSLEER. V was pared by 2 bases and J by 4 bases, with 6 bases between. CDR3 protein: CASSQTLNQPQHF. CDR3 DNA: TGCGCCAGCAGCCAAACACTTAATCAGCCCCAGCATTTT.

The rearrangement links TRBV13 to TRBJ2-5; D uncertain. The CDR3 length is 14 residues. Germline V lookup: CDR1 PRHDT, CDR2 FYEKMQ (reference sequence). Trimming cost V 0 bases and J 4 bases, with 9 bases left between them. CDR3 sequence: CASSLGAAAETQYF. CDR3 in DNA: TGTGCCAGCAGCTTAGGGGCGGCGGCAGAGACCCAGTACTTC. Complete variable domain (other parts from reference TRBV13 and TRBJ2-5): AAGVIQSPRHLIKEKRETATLKCYPIPRHDTVYWYQQGPGQDPQFLISFYEKMQSDKGSIPDRFSAQQFSDYHSELNMSSLELGDSALYFCASSLGAAAETQYFGPGTRLLVL.

This chain uses TRBV7-6 with TRBJ2-7; D assignment may be TRBD1 or TRBD2 (5 bases each). V lost 5 bases to trimming and J lost 3 bases, with 17 bases between them. The CDR3 consists of 15 residues. The germline gives CDR1 SGHVS, CDR2 FNYEAQ. This CDR3 is CASSLSGTNNYEQYF. CDR3 in DNA: TGTGCCAGCAGCCTTTCCGGGACGAACAACTACGAGCAGTACTTC.

The chain joins TRBV6-5 to TRBJ2-5; 7 bases fit TRBD2. Looked up from germline, CDR1 is MNHEY and CDR2 is SVGAGI. With V trimmed by 0 bases and J by 7 bases, 11 bases remained unmatched. This CDR3 contains 16 residues. CDR3 coding DNA: TGTGCCAGCAGTTACTCGAATCGGGCGGGAGCCGGGACCCAGTACTTC. Its protein product is CASSYSNRAGAGTQYF.

The chain recombines TRBV6-1 with TRBJ1-5; 8 bases align to TRBD1. CDR1 is MNHNS, CDR2 SASEGT, per germline. Trimming at V came to 2 bases and at J to 5 bases, leaving 11 bases not matched to a gene. The CDR3 extends over 17 amino acids. The CDR3 region is CASSELPDRARDQPQHF. The DNA for the CDR3 is TGTGCCAGCAGTGAACTACCGGACAGGGCCCGTGATCAGCCCCAGCATTTT.

This chain connects TRBV5-4 to TRBJ1-2, with 8 bases matching TRBD1. V dropped 3 bases and J dropped 4; count of bases not matched to a gene: 8. The V gene's germline CDR1 is SGHNT and CDR2 YYREEE (reference sequence). This CDR3 spans 15 amino acids. The CDR3, as DNA: TGTGCCAGCAGCTGGCTAGACAGGGGAGGCTATGGCTACACCTTC. Protein sequence: CASSWLDRGGYGYTF.

The rearrangement links TRBV10-3 to TRBJ2-2; 8 nucleotides align to TRBD1. Germline values: CDR1 ENHRY, CDR2 SYGVKD. V dropped 5 bases and J dropped 0; count of bases not matched to a gene: 8. The CDR3 spans 17 residues. The CDR3 sequence: CAISPGTGLTNTGELFF. CDR3 sequence (DNA): TGTGCCATCAGTCCCGGGACAGGCCTCACGAACACCGGGGAGCTGTTTTTT.

The chain has TRBV6-6 and TRBJ2-1; possible D gene TRBD2, 5 bases. Trimming pared 5 bases from V and 6 bases from J, leaving 11 bases between. CDR1 and CDR2 (germline): MNHNY, SVGAGI (reference sequence). The CDR3 extends over 13 amino acids. This chain's CDR3 is CASSPPGVNEQFF. CDR3 nucleotide sequence: TGTGCCAGCAGTCCCCCCGGGGTCAATGAGCAGTTCTTC.

V is TRBV15 and J is TRBJ2-1; unclear D gene. Trimming pared 0 bases from V and 5 bases from J, leaving 11 bases between. Germline CDR1 and CDR2: LNHNV and YYDKDF (reference sequence). The CDR3 is 15 residues long. In DNA, the CDR3 is TGTGCCACCAGCAGAGATAGGCCCGATAACAATGAGCAGTTCTTC. It encodes CATSRDRPDNNEQFF.

The chain links TRBV7-3 to TRBJ2-3, with 8 bases matching TRBD2. With V trimmed by 5 bases and J by 3 bases, 13 bases remained unmatched. The CDR3 runs to 17 residues. Germline CDR1 and CDR2: SGHTA and FQGTGA. CDR3: CASSKLPGGLSTDTQYF. The CDR3 coding sequence is TGTGCCAGCAGCAAACTCCCGGGGGGGCTGTCAACAGATACGCAGTATTTT.